This is a list of T cell receptor beta chains from one sample in a study of response to subunit inactivated influenza vaccine. MiXCR, run by TCRdb on the RT-PCR reads, gives a single entry per CDR3 protein. The data hold roughly 710,000 distinct CDR3 sequences, with less than 15% observed a single time. The sequencing used PBMCs from blood, collected less than 15 days before vaccination. The receptors here all came from a man aged 45 to 65 who received an inactivated influenza vaccine. The CDR3 runs from the conserved cysteine through the conserved F or W. The order of the fields is clone size, V gene, D gene, CDR3 length, J gene, CDR3 protein, CDR3 DNA. The D gene is left open where the match is weak. Where a row states a size, it is once, few, many or the class of an expanded clone; other rows omit it.

few	TRBV5-1	-	17	TRBJ2-3	CASSLVAGGSSTDTQYF	TGCGCCAGCAGCTTGGTGGCAGGCGGTAGCAGCACAGATACGCAGTATTTT
few	TRBV2	-	15	TRBJ1-2	CASSEIGEAYYGYTF	TGTGCCAGCAGTGAAATCGGAGAGGCTTACTATGGCTACACCTTC
few	TRBV19	-	14	TRBJ1-5	CASNVWGGNQPQHF	TGTGCCAGTAATGTCTGGGGTGGCAATCAGCCCCAGCATTTT
few	TRBV11-3	-	16	TRBJ2-1	CASSKTGGVWATEQFF	TGTGCCAGCAGCAAAACTGGCGGGGTGTGGGCAACTGAGCAGTTCTTC
-	TRBV28	-	16	TRBJ2-6	CASSSYPGAGANVLTF	TGTGCCAGCAGTAGCTATCCCGGTGCCGGGGCCAACGTCCTGACTTTC
few	TRBV6-1	-	17	TRBJ2-1	CASSEARGTDQYNEQFF	TGTGCCAGCAGTGAAGCGCGTGGAACGGATCAATACAATGAGCAGTTCTTC
many	TRBV5-1	TRBD1	14	TRBJ2-1	CASSRDRDYNEQFF	TGCGCCAGCAGCCGGGACAGGGACTACAATGAGCAGTTCTTC
-	TRBV30	-	14	TRBJ1-1	CAWSVNREYTEAFF	TGTGCCTGGAGTGTGAACAGGGAGTACACTGAAGCTTTCTTT
many	TRBV7-9	-	15	TRBJ2-3	CASSPLGGSTDTQYF	TGTGCCAGCAGCCCCCTCGGCGGGAGCACAGATACGCAGTATTTT
many	TRBV6-2/TRBV6-3	-	15	TRBJ2-6	CASLARRDGANVLTF	TGTGCCAGCCTTGCGAGGCGTGATGGGGCCAACGTCCTGACTTTC
many	TRBV5-1	TRBD1	14	TRBJ2-7	CASSRGTGDYEQYF	TGCGCCAGCAGCCGGGGGACAGGGGACTACGAGCAGTACTTC
few	TRBV4-3	-	14	TRBJ1-1	CASSQEGRVTEAFF	TGCGCCAGCAGCCAAGAGGGGAGGGTGACTGAAGCTTTCTTT
-	TRBV6-5	TRBD2	17	TRBJ2-5	CASSYSKAPAGDETQYF	TGTGCCAGCAGTTACTCGAAGGCTCCAGCGGGAGATGAGACCCAGTACTTC
few	TRBV9	-	14	TRBJ2-3	CASSVRLSLDTQYF	TGTGCCAGCAGCGTACGTCTGAGTCTCGATACGCAGTATTTT
few	TRBV5-1	-	11	TRBJ2-2	CASKITRELFF	TGCGCCAGCAAGATCACCCGGGAGCTGTTTTTT
few	TRBV4-3	-	17	TRBJ1-1	CASSQDVLRALNTEAFF	TGCGCCAGCAGCCAAGATGTTCTCAGGGCCTTGAACACTGAAGCTTTCTTT
-	TRBV5-1	TRBD2	19	TRBJ2-1	CASSLMNMKRGGSYNEQFF	TGCGCCAGCAGCTTAATGAACATGAAGCGGGGGGGATCCTACAATGAGCAGTTCTTC
few	TRBV10-3	-	13	TRBJ2-3	CAIGLRGTDTQYF	TGTGCCATCGGTCTCAGAGGGACAGATACGCAGTATTTT
-	TRBV4-2	-	16	TRBJ1-4	CASTLGGGETNEKLFF	TGTGCCAGCACCCTCGGGGGGGGTGAAACTAATGAAAAACTGTTTTTT
-	TRBV7-9	TRBD2	15	TRBJ2-2	CASSLPSGASGELFF	TGTGCCAGCAGCTTACCTAGCGGGGCATCCGGGGAGCTGTTTTTT
-	TRBV7-2	-	14	TRBJ2-6	CASSSGQGANVLTF	TGTGCCAGCAGCTCAGGACAGGGGGCCAACGTCCTGACTTTC
-	TRBV11-2	-	13	TRBJ2-2	CASSPMGTGELFF	TGTGCCAGCAGCCCCATGGGGACCGGGGAGCTGTTTTTT
few	TRBV4-3	-	14	TRBJ2-7	CASSQDGKGGQQYF	TGCGCCAGCAGCCAAGATGGCAAGGGGGGTCAGCAGTACTTC
-	TRBV4-2	TRBD2	17	TRBJ2-3	CASSQMGGTSGTDTQYF	TGTGCCAGCAGCCAAATGGGTGGGACTAGCGGCACAGATACGCAGTATTTT
many	TRBV27	TRBD1	12	TRBJ2-7	CASSSTGNEQYF	TGTGCCAGCAGTTCGACAGGGAACGAGCAGTACTTC
-	TRBV27	TRBD1	14	TRBJ2-5	CASRSQGTQETQYF	TGTGCCAGCAGATCACAGGGGACCCAAGAGACCCAGTACTTC
many	TRBV12-3/TRBV12-4	-	15	TRBJ1-2	CASTPRGESNYGYTF	TGTGCCAGCACCCCCCGGGGGGAATCGAACTATGGCTACACCTTC
few	TRBV28	-	13	TRBJ1-1	CASSFGRDTEAFF	TGTGCCAGCAGTTTCGGGCGAGACACTGAAGCTTTCTTT
-	TRBV11-2	-	14	TRBJ2-5	CASSRHSTEETQYF	TGTGCCAGCAGCCGTCATTCAACGGAGGAGACCCAGTACTTC
many	TRBV29-1	-	11	TRBJ2-7	CSVLDRSEQYF	TGCAGCGTCCTGGACAGATCCGAGCAGTACTTC
few	TRBV20-1	-	13	TRBJ1-4	CSASSDSVEKLFF	TGCAGTGCTAGTTCCGACAGTGTCGAAAAACTGTTTTTT
-	TRBV7-9	-	13	TRBJ1-4	CASSSEGHEKLFF	TGTGCCAGCAGCTCGGAGGGACATGAAAAACTGTTTTTT
-	TRBV20-1	TRBD2	13	TRBJ2-3	CSAGSGSTDTQYF	TGCAGTGCTGGTAGCGGGAGCACAGATACGCAGTATTTT
few	TRBV7-9	TRBD2	15	TRBJ2-4	CASSPSGRAKNIQYF	TGTGCCAGCAGCCCAAGCGGGAGGGCCAAAAACATTCAGTACTTC
-	TRBV5-1	-	15	TRBJ2-5	CASSAGGELRETQYF	TGCGCCAGCAGCGCAGGAGGGGAACTCCGGGAGACCCAGTACTTC
few	TRBV12-3/TRBV12-4	-	15	TRBJ1-5	CASSLAPRGNQPQHF	TGTGCCAGCAGCCTTGCCCCACGGGGCAATCAGCCCCAGCATTTT
-	TRBV12-3/TRBV12-4	TRBD1	14	TRBJ2-3	CASGWTGGRDTQYF	TGTGCCAGCGGTTGGACAGGGGGCAGAGATACGCAGTATTTT
-	TRBV20-1	-	14	TRBJ2-5	CTARMVGGGWAQYF	TGCACTGCTAGGATGGTCGGAGGGGGTTGGGCCCAGTACTTC
few	TRBV24-1	TRBD1	14	TRBJ2-3	CATTGTGKTDTQYF	TGTGCCACCACAGGGACAGGCAAAACAGATACGCAGTATTTT
few	TRBV20-1	TRBD2	16	TRBJ2-3	CSARTSQGLATDTQYF	TGCAGTGCTAGAACAAGCCAAGGACTAGCCACAGATACGCAGTATTTT
-	TRBV7-6	-	13	TRBJ2-5	CASSLLGAKTQYF	TGTGCCAGCAGCTTATTAGGCGCGAAGACCCAGTACTTC
-	TRBV30	-	13	TRBJ2-7	CAWSVSHLYEQYF	TGTGCCTGGAGTGTTTCACACCTCTACGAGCAGTACTTC
few	TRBV4-1	-	16	TRBJ2-3	CASSPRATSITDTQYF	TGCGCCAGCAGCCCCCGAGCTACTAGCATCACAGATACGCAGTATTTT
-	TRBV28	-	16	TRBJ1-1	CASSPSQGTGGTEAFF	TGTGCCAGCAGCCCGAGCCAGGGGACCGGAGGGACTGAAGCTTTCTTT
few	TRBV20-1	-	16	TRBJ1-6	CSASLGARNYNSPLHF	TGCAGTGCTAGTTTGGGGGCCCGAAACTATAATTCACCCCTCCACTTT
few	TRBV2	-	14	TRBJ1-2	CASSRLSGNYGYTF	TGTGCCAGCAGTCGACTTTCAGGGAACTATGGCTACACCTTC
few	TRBV20-1	-	13	TRBJ1-2	CSPVQQEPYGYTF	TGCAGTCCTGTCCAACAGGAACCCTATGGCTACACCTTC